The clone carrying this T cell receptor (beta chain) was seen a few times. Germline CDR1 and CDR2: SQVTM and ANQGSEA. Trimming shortened V by 7 bases and J by 0 bases, and 15 bases separated the two germline ends. The CDR3 covers 14 residues. Produced via immunoSEQ multiplex PCR; TCRdb's table is partial and in-frame only. The profile shows around 19,000 clones, about three quarters of them singletons. The data stem from a study of OX40 agonist ivuxolimab in advanced cancers. People who had autoimmune disease history or systemic immunosuppression were excluded. Baseline was the first blood sampling point, followed by cycle 4 day 1 and cycle 7 day 1.

This clonotype was sampled from an adult with an advanced solid tumor such as melanoma, head and neck, liver or kidney cancer. The rearrangement links TRBV29-1 to TRBJ1-1, with no clear D. The input for sequencing was CD4+ or CD8+ T cells sorted from blood, taken in a trial of the OX40 agonist ivuxolimab. The CDR3 region is CSGVSSNMNTEAFF. CDR3 DNA sequence: TGCAGCGGCGTATCCAGCAATATGAACACTGAAGCTTTCTTT.